Presented here are 20 T cell receptor beta chains from one specimen sequenced in a study of cytomegalovirus exposure and HLA in healthy donors. This table comes from immunoSEQ multiplex PCR, and its TCRdb copy is limited to in-frame clones, with some not included. The sample records about 140,000 clones, 91% being singletons. Sequencing was done on a sample of PBMCs. These receptors were taken from a man between 18 and 35 years old in good health and CMV-seronegative.

The chain recombines TRBV6-1 with TRBJ1-1; TRBD1 aligns across 7 bases. The CDR3 length is 15 residues. Germline V gives CDR1 MNHNS, CDR2 SASEGT. V lost 5 bases to trimming and J lost 3 bases; unmatched junction nucleotides: 9. CDR3 sequence: CASSPRTGDDTEAFF. Written as DNA, the CDR3 is TGTGCCAGCAGTCCGCGAACAGGGGATGACACTGAAGCTTTCTTT.

The chain links TRBV30 to TRBJ1-2; D perhaps matches TRBD1 (6 bases). Germline CDR1 and CDR2: GTSNPN and SVGIG (reference sequence). Deletions cut 0 bases from V and 8 bases from J, with 13 bases between. CDR3 length: 13 amino acids. CDR3 DNA: TGTGCCTGGAGTGTTCCAGGGGCGAGAGGCTACACCTTC. Amino acid sequence: CAWSVPGARGYTF.

The rearrangement joins TRBV30 to TRBJ2-7; tentative D call: TRBD2 (5 bases). Germline V gives CDR1 GTSNPN, CDR2 SVGIG (reference sequence). V lost 0 bases to trimming and J lost 4 bases, with 10 bases between them. The CDR3 extends over 13 amino acids. CDR3 region: CAWSVEREYEQYF. CDR3 bases: TGTGCCTGGAGTGTGGAAAGGGAGTACGAGCAGTACTTC.

This rearrangement joins TRBV7-3 to TRBJ2-1; 10 nucleotides match TRBD2. The CDR3 contains 16 residues. Per germline, CDR1 SGHTA and CDR2 FQGTGA. V shed 6 bases, J shed 8 bases, and the junction held 13 bases outside the gene matches. In DNA form, the CDR3 reads TGTGCCAGCAGTGAAAGCGGGGGGGCCTTCCTCGATGAGCAGTTCTTC. It specifies CASSESGGAFLDEQFF. The full variable domain, its missing parts supplied by reference TRBV7-3 and TRBJ2-1, is GAGVSQTPSNKVTEKGKYVELRCDPISGHTALYWYRQSLGQGPEFLIYFQGTGAADDSGLPNDRFFAVRPEGSVSTLKIQRTERGDSAVYLCASSESGGAFLDEQFFGPGTRLTVL.

The gene calls are TRBV10-1 and TRBJ2-3, with D possibly matching TRBD2 (6 bases). V gave up 4 bases and J gave up 1 base, with 6 bases separating them. Per germline, CDR1 WNHNN and CDR2 SYGVQD (reference sequence). The CDR3 consists of 13 residues. The CDR3 loop reads CASSAGGTDTQYF. The CDR3 DNA reads as TGCGCCAGCAGTGCGGGGGGCACAGATACGCAGTATTTT.

V and J are TRBV7-9 and TRBJ1-4; D is unclear. The CDR3 has 15 residues. V lost 1 base to trimming and J lost 0 bases, with 6 bases between them. CDR1 SEHNR and CDR2 FQNEAQ come from the germline V gene (reference sequence). Here the CDR3 reads CASSLVGATNEKLFF. The CDR3 coding sequence is TGTGCCAGCAGCTTAGTGGGAGCAACTAATGAAAAACTGTTTTTT. Looking up the rest from reference TRBV7-9 and TRBJ1-4 gives the full variable domain: DTGVSQNPRHKITKRGQNVTFRCDPISEHNRLYWYRQTLGQGPEFLTYFQNEAQLEKSRLLSDRFSAERPKGSFSTLEIQRTEQGDSAMYLCASSLVGATNEKLFFGSGTQLSVL.

This clone was found once. The rearrangement links TRBV6-5 to TRBJ2-5; TRBD2 is a possible D gene (5 bases). This CDR3 comprises 14 residues. Trimming shortened V by 5 bases and J by 0 bases, and 10 bases separated the two germline ends. CDR1 MNHEY and CDR2 SVGAGI come from the germline V gene. CDR3 sequence: CASSHRGYQETQYF. CDR3 DNA: TGTGCCAGCAGTCATAGAGGGTACCAAGAGACCCAGTACTTC.

V gene TRBV18 combines with J gene TRBJ2-1; D possibly corresponds to TRBD1 (6 bases). Germline CDR1 reads KGHSH; CDR2 reads LQKENI. CDR3 length: 14 amino acids. With 6 bases removed from V and 2 bases from J, the gap between germline ends came to 11 bases. In DNA form, the CDR3 reads TGTGCCAGCTCCACAGGGTGGCCCTACAATGAGCAGTTCTTC. Translated: CASSTGWPYNEQFF.

V gene TRBV27 combines with J gene TRBJ1-6; 10 nucleotides match TRBD1. The CDR3 runs to 18 residues. J was trimmed by 9 bases and V by 6 bases; bases with no gene match: 17. Germline V CDR1 and CDR2: MNHEY, SMNVEV (reference sequence). The CDR3 region is CASSRAWIGGQGFSPLHF. CDR3 bases: TGTGCCAGCAGCCGGGCCTGGATCGGGGGACAGGGGTTTTCACCCCTCCACTTT.

The V and J genes are TRBV30 and TRBJ2-5, with a possible D match to TRBD2 (7 bases). Looked up from germline, CDR1 is GTSNPN and CDR2 is SVGIG (reference sequence). Trimming removed 0 bases from V and 3 bases from J, with 17 bases in between. CDR3 size: 16 residues. The CDR3 coding sequence is TGTGCCTGGAGTGTAGGGGGGGTTGACGCGAAAGAGACCCAGTACTTC. Protein: CAWSVGGVDAKETQYF.

The chain uses TRBV4-3 and TRBJ2-2; 10 positions match TRBD1. The CDR3 covers 16 residues. Germline CDR1 and CDR2: LGHNA and YSLEER. V dropped 1 base and J dropped 7; count of bases not matched to a gene: 6. The CDR3 spells CASSQGTGGLGGELFF. The CDR3 nucleotides read TGCGCCAGCAGCCAAGGGACAGGGGGTTTGGGCGGGGAGCTGTTTTTT.

The chain joins TRBV5-1 to TRBJ2-1; D unclear. V shed 0 bases and J shed 7 bases, with 8 bases lying between them. The CDR3 runs to 13 residues. Germline assignment: CDR1 SGHRS and CDR2 YFSETQ. CDR3 sequence: CASSLGQVNEQFF. DNA for the CDR3: TGCGCCAGCAGCTTGGGTCAGGTAAATGAGCAGTTCTTC.

This chain connects TRBV7-2 to TRBJ1-5, with D possibly being TRBD1 (6 bases). Per the germline V gene, CDR1 is SGHTA and CDR2 is FQGNSA. CDR3 size: 14 residues. Trimming removed 6 bases from V and 4 bases from J, with 13 bases in between. The CDR3 here is CASSPDRLNQPQHF. The CDR3 DNA sequence: TGTGCCAGCAGTCCGGACAGACTTAATCAGCCCCAGCATTTT.

The chain joins TRBV29-1 to TRBJ1-1; TRBD1 aligns across 7 bases. The CDR3 runs 14 residues. The germline V gene encodes CDR1 SQVTM and CDR2 ANQGSEA. V lost 7 bases and J lost 4; bases outside the gene matches: 12. CDR3 sequence (DNA): TGCAGCGCTAAGAACCAGGGGGGAGCCACTGAAGCTTTCTTT. Protein sequence: CSAKNQGGATEAFF.

The chain couples TRBV6-6 to TRBJ2-3; TRBD1 agrees at 8 bases. Looked up from germline, CDR1 is MNHNY and CDR2 is SVGAGI (reference sequence). The trim removed 8 bases at V and 2 bases at J, leaving 6 bases unmatched. CDR3 length: 14 amino acids. This chain's CDR3 is CASLPTGDTDTQYF. Here the CDR3 DNA reads TGTGCCAGCTTACCGACAGGGGACACAGATACGCAGTATTTT.

The chain recombines TRBV7-2 with TRBJ2-7; 9 nucleotides agree with TRBD2. The germline gives CDR1 SGHTA, CDR2 FQGNSA. Trimming removed 4 bases from V and 7 bases from J; junction bases left unmatched: 11. There are 15 residues in the CDR3. The CDR3 loop reads CASSSPAGGFREQYF. The CDR3 coding sequence is TGTGCCAGCAGCTCCCCGGCGGGGGGGTTTAGAGAGCAGTACTTC.

This chain joins TRBV10-2 and TRBJ2-5, with 10 bases matching TRBD2. From germline, CDR1 is WSHSY and CDR2 SAAADI. V dropped 2 bases and J dropped 0; count of bases not matched to a gene: 6. The CDR3 has 17 amino acids. As DNA, the CDR3 is TGCGCCAGCAGTGAGAGTCTTACTAGCGGGAACCAAGAGACCCAGTACTTC. It encodes CASSESLTSGNQETQYF.

This sequence joins TRBV7-9 and TRBJ2-7; TRBD1 aligns across 10 bases. This CDR3 spans 17 amino acids. V was pared by 1 base and J by 4 bases, with 10 bases of the junction left unmatched. The germline gives CDR1 SEHNR, CDR2 FQNEAQ (reference sequence). The CDR3, as DNA: TGTGCCAGCAGCTTAGTGGGTCGCGGGACAGGGGCGTACGAGCAGTACTTC. Its translation: CASSLVGRGTGAYEQYF.

V and J are TRBV2 and TRBJ2-7; 7 bases match TRBD1. The CDR3 has 13 amino acids. Per the germline V gene, CDR1 is SNHLY and CDR2 is FYNNEI. The ends lost 8 bases at V and 2 bases at J; junction bases unmatched: 6. The CDR3 DNA is TGTGCCAGCGAAGGGGGCTCGACCTACGAGCAGTACTTC. Translating gives CASEGGSTYEQYF.

The chain couples TRBV9 to TRBJ2-1; 11 positions match TRBD1. The junction had 5 bases not matched to a gene; V was cut back by 0 bases and J by 3 bases. Germline loops: CDR1 SGDLS, CDR2 YYNGEE. This CDR3 is 17 amino acids long. The CDR3 protein is CASSVGGGTGGYNEQFF. Written as DNA, the CDR3 is TGTGCCAGCAGCGTAGGTGGTGGGACAGGGGGCTACAATGAGCAGTTCTTC.